This TCR beta chain was found in a study of shared clonotypes between healthy human individuals. CDR1 is WNHNN, CDR2 SYGVQD, per germline (reference sequence). The CDR3 length is 13 residues. V was clipped by 0 bases and J by 3 bases, with 5 bases between them. Note on this clone: Its specificity is unknown.

General observations from the study: Among non-shared clonotypes, generation probabilities were lower than among those shared by all four donors.

Deep-level running was used for the assay. TCRdb's copy holds only in-frame clones and misses some; the assay was immunoSEQ multiplex PCR. The table has approximately 600,000 clones, roughly 95% seen once. Cells designated naive CD8 were CD45RO-negative and were positively selected for CCR7, with terminally differentiated effector memory CD45RA+ cells excluded. Sequencing input: naive CD8+ T cells sorted from blood. The rearrangement links TRBV10-1 to TRBJ1-1; unclear D gene. The source is a woman aged 25-40 years in good health. The CDR3 loop reads CASSESAYTEAFF. CDR3 bases: TGCGCCAGCAGTGAGTCGGCCTACACTGAAGCTTTCTTT.